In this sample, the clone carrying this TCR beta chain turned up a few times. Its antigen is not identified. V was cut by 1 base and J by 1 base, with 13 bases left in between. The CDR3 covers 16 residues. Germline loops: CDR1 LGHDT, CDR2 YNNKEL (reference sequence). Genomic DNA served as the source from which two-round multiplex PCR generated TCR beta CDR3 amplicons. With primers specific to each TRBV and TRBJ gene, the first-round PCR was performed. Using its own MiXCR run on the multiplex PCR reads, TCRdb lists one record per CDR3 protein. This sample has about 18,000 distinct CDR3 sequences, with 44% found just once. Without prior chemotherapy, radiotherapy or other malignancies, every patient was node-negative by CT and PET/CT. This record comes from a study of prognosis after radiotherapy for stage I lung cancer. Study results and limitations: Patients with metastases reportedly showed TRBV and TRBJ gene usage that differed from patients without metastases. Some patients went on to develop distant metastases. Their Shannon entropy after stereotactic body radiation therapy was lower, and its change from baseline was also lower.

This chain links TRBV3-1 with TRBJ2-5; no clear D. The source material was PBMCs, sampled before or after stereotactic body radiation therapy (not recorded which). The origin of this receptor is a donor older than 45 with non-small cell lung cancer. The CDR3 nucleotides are TGTGCCAGCAGCCAAGTTCCTACTCGGGTCCAAGAGACCCAGTACTTC. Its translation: CASSQVPTRVQETQYF.